This passage covers 17 T cell receptor beta chains from one sample sequenced in a study of blood T cells in healthy people across ages (dated by TCRdb to 2013 to 2016). Libraries were made using 5' RACE. The reads were generated on an Illumina HiSeq 2500. A second PCR of about 7 to 12 cycles was performed with a sample-barcoded 5' primer and a J-beta primer mix. The raw public reads went through TCRdb reprocessing: fastp at Q25, MiXCR clone calling, in-frame beta chains kept. Rows merge per CDR3 protein into single entries with the most common DNA and genes. The sample profile shows just under 750,000 distinct CDR3 sequences; 20% to 25% of them were found once. Around 21% of the sample is taken by the ten largest. The sample was blood. The receptors stem from a man aged 65 to 79 in good health.

This clonotype was seen a handful of times. The rearrangement uses TRBV7-2 and TRBJ2-3; possibly TRBD1 for D (5 bases). The end of the DNA aligns better with TRBJ1-5, so the J call may be wrong. Germline loops: CDR1 SGHTA, CDR2 FQGNSA. This CDR3 contains 16 residues. The CDR3 protein is CASSFTGTSAADTQHF. The CDR3 DNA reads TGTGCCAGCAGCTTTACCGGGACTAGCGCGGCAGATACGCAGCATTTT.

A note on this clonotype: At one boundary the junction diverges from the germline segment, which might be a read error. CDR3 sequence reads: CPSSGPGRPSTDTQYF. For the CDR3, the DNA is TGTCCCAGTAGTGGTCCGGGACGGCCTAGCACAGATACGCAGTATTTT. The chain combines TRBV19 with TRBJ2-3; D may be TRBD1 or TRBD2 (5 bases each). The CDR3 is made up of 16 amino acids. Germline V gives CDR1 LNHDA, CDR2 SQIVND (reference sequence).

The J gene is TRBJ2-7, the V gene TRBV7-7; 7 nucleotides align to TRBD1. TRBJ2-1 explains the end of the DNA better; the J call may be wrong. Germline lookup yields CDR1 SSHAT and CDR2 FNYEAQ (reference sequence). The CDR3 has 13 amino acids. The DNA of the CDR3 is TGTGCCAGCAGCATCGACAGGGTGAATGAGCAGTTCTTC. Its translation is CASSIDRVNEQFF.

In regard to this clonotype: A much larger clone lies one base from this, so it may be a read error. This sequence joins TRBV29-1 and TRBJ1-4; no firm D call. The length of the CDR3 is 11 residues. Germline V lookup: CDR1 SQVTM, CDR2 ANQGSEA. The DNA for the CDR3 is TGCAACGTTGACACGAATGAAAAACTGTTTTTT. Translated, it gives CNVDTNEKLFF.

This clonotype has a handful of counts. V and J are TRBV27 and TRBJ2-4; no reliable D call. V was pared by 4 bases and J by 0 bases, with 13 bases between. CDR1 and CDR2 from the germline V gene are MNHEY and SMNVEV (reference sequence). CDR3 length: 16 residues. The CDR3 sequence: CASSSPGALAKNIQYF. The CDR3 DNA reads as TGTGCCAGCAGTTCCCCAGGTGCTCTAGCCAAAAACATTCAGTACTTC.

This clonotype was counted many times. This chain uses TRBV7-9 with TRBJ2-1; no firm D call. Germline CDR1 SEHNR, CDR2 FQNEAQ (reference sequence). The CDR3 contains 13 residues. The V end was cut by 2 bases, the J end by 6 bases, with 8 bases between. CDR3 region: CASSLYRGNEQFF. In DNA, the CDR3 is TGTGCCAGCAGCTTATATCGCGGCAATGAGCAGTTCTTC.

The V and J genes are TRBV6-6 and TRBJ2-2; 7 positions agree with TRBD1. CDR3 length equals 14 residues. V lost 6 bases, J lost 7 bases, and 8 bases stayed unmatched. Germline values: CDR1 MNHNY, CDR2 SVGAGI (reference sequence). CDR3 amino acids: CASRTTGAGGELFF. DNA of the CDR3: TGTGCCAGCAGAACCACAGGGGCGGGCGGGGAGCTGTTTTTT.

This clonotype showed up just a few times. The chain has TRBV5-1 and TRBJ2-3; 8 bases agree with TRBD1. J lost 6 bases, V lost 2 bases, and 2 bases had no gene match. Germline CDR1 is SGHRS and CDR2 is YFSETQ. The CDR3 sequence is 13 residues long. The CDR3 region is CASSFQGADTQYF. The CDR3 DNA is TGCGCCAGCAGCTTTCAGGGGGCGGATACGCAGTATTTT.

J is TRBJ2-3 and V is TRBV28, with TRBD2 identical over 8 bases. Germline CDR1 is MDHEN and CDR2 is SYDVKM. The CDR3 has 14 residues. V was clipped by 8 bases and J by 6 bases; unmatched bases: 10. CDR3 in amino acids: CASGPSGSYDTQYF. CDR3 nucleotides: TGTGCCAGCGGACCAAGCGGGAGTTACGATACGCAGTATTTT.

Comment on this clonotype: Its ends do not fully match the called genes, so a read error is possible. The J gene is TRBJ2-7, the V gene TRBV11-2; TRBD2 matches 7 bases. The CDR3 runs to 16 residues. Germline values: CDR1 SGHAT, CDR2 FQNNGV. CDR3 bases: TGTGCCAGCAGCCTTCCCAGCGGGGCTATCTCCTACGTGCAGTACTTC. It yields the protein CASSLPSGAISYVQYF.

The rearrangement joins TRBV11-3 to TRBJ2-3; 7 bases are shared with TRBD1. The CDR3 length is 22 residues. V dropped 5 bases and J dropped 0; count of bases not matched to a gene: 26. CDR1 SGHNT and CDR2 YENEEA come from the germline V gene. Written as DNA, the CDR3 is TGTGCCAGCAGCCGCGAGTATTGGGACAGAAATAATTATCTTTCTAGCACAGATACGCAGTATTTT. Protein: CASSREYWDRNNYLSSTDTQYF.

This clonotype was counted a few times. This sequence joins TRBV28 and TRBJ2-1; no clear D gene. The J call is in doubt because the DNA end fits TRBJ2-5 better. Germline V gene data show CDR1 as MDHEN and CDR2 as SYDVKM. This CDR3 has 11 amino acids. The CDR3 is CASSSRKTQYF. In DNA form, the CDR3 reads TGTGCCAGCAGCTCTAGGAAGACCCAGTACTTC.

The gene calls are TRBV29-1 and TRBJ2-7, with a possible D match to TRBD2 (6 bases). Per the germline V gene, CDR1 is SQVTM and CDR2 is ANQGSEA. V lost 1 base and J 5 bases, leaving 12 bases between the germline ends. The CDR3 is made up of 13 amino acids. The CDR3 reads CSVEGTPGDEQYF. The CDR3 DNA sequence: TGCAGCGTTGAAGGGACCCCGGGGGACGAGCAGTACTTC.

The chain combines TRBV12-3 or TRBV12-4 with TRBJ1-6, with 7 positions matching TRBD1. Trimming took 7 bases from V and 3 from J; bases not matched to a gene: 3. The CDR3 is 14 residues long. The CDR3 nucleotides read TGTGCCAGCACCTGGGACAGCTATAATTCACCCCTCCACTTT. It codes for CASTWDSYNSPLHF.

This clonotype was detected a few times. The chain recombines TRBV9 with TRBJ2-1; D remains unclear. The ends were cut back, 0 bases at V and 7 bases at J, with 8 bases in the middle. Germline V CDR1 and CDR2: SGDLS, YYNGEE. This CDR3 region has 13 residues. The DNA of the CDR3 is TGTGCCAGCAGCGTAGAGACGATAAATGAGCAGTTCTTC. It codes for CASSVETINEQFF.

The sample holds a few counts of this clonotype. One end of the junction fails to match germline, which may point to a read error. The chain employs TRBV15 and TRBJ2-1, with 9 bases matching TRBD2. The CDR3 sequence is 16 residues long. Germline V CDR1 and CDR2: LNHNV, YYDKDF (reference sequence). In DNA form, the CDR3 reads TGTGCCGCCAGCAGAGATTGGCTAGCGGGAAGCAATGAGCAGTTCTTC. Amino acid sequence: CAASRDWLAGSNEQFF.

The sample holds a few counts of this clonotype. J is TRBJ2-1 and V is TRBV6-6; no clear D. V gave up 5 bases and J gave up 10 bases, with 18 bases separating them. CDR3 length: 14 amino acids. The germline gives CDR1 MNHNY, CDR2 SVGAGI (reference sequence). The CDR3 DNA reads TGTGCCAGCAGTCCTCTACAGACCCACGGGGAGCAGTTCTTC. It is translated as CASSPLQTHGEQFF.